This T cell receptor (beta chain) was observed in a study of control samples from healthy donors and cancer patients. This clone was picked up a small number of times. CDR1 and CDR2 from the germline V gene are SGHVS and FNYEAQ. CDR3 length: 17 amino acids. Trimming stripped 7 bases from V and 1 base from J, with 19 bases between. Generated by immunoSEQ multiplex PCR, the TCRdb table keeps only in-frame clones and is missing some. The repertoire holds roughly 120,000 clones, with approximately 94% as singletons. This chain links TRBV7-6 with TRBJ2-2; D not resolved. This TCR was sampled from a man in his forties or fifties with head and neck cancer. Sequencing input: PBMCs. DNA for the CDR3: TGTGCCAGCACCCTTACCCTTGGCGGAGAGAACACCGGGGAGCTGTTTTTT. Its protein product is CASTLTLGGENTGELFF.